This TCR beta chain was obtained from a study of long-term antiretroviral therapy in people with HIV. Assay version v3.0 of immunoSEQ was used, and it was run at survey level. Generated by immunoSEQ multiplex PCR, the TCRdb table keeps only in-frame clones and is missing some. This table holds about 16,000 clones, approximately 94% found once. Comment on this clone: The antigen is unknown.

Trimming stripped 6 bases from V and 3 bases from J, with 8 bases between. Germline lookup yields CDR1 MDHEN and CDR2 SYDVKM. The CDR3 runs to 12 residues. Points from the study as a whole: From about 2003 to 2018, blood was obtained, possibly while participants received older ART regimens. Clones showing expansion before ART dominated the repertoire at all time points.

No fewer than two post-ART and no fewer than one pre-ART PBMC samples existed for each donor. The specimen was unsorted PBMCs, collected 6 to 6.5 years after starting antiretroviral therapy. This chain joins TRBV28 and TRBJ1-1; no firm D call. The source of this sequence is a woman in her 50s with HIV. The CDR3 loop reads CASRQRDTEAFF. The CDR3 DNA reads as TGTGCCAGCAGGCAAAGGGACACTGAAGCTTTCTTT.